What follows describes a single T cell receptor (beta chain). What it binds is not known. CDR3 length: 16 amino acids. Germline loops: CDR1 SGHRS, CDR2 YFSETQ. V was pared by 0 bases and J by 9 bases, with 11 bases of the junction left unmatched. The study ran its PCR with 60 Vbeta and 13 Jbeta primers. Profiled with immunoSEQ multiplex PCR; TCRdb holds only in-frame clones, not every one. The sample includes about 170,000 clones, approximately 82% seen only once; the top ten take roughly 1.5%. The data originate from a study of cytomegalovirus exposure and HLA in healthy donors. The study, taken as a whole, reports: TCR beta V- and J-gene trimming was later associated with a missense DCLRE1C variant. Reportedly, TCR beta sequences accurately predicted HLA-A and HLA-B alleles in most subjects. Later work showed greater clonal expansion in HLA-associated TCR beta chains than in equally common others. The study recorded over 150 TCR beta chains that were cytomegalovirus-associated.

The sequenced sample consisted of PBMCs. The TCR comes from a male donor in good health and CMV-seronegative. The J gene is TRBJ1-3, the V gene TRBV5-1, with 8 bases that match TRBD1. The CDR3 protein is CASSLAGQGAMATIYF. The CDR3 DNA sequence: TGCGCCAGCAGCTTGGCAGGTCAGGGGGCGATGGCCACCATATATTTT.